Each of the 32 T cell receptor beta chains below was sequenced from the same sample in a study of CD8 T cells in Susac syndrome. Random hexamers served to reverse transcribe roughly 0.5 to 1 ug RNA. TCRdb reprocessed the immunoSEQ multiplex PCR reads with MiXCR, giving one entry per CDR3 protein. The table shows 75,000 to 95,000 distinct CDR3 sequences, with approximately 94% occurring only once. The source material was CD8+ T cells from PBMCs. The receptors stem from a human donor with Susac syndrome.

The V gene is TRBV5-6, the J gene TRBJ1-4, with D hard to call. The CDR3 totals 16 residues. Trimming removed 4 bases at V and 4 bases at J, with 17 bases between. Germline CDR1 is SGHDT and CDR2 is YYEEEE. The CDR3 is CASSQFSGPDNEKLFF. DNA of the CDR3: TGTGCCAGCAGCCAATTCAGTGGACCGGATAATGAAAAACTGTTTTTT.

V is TRBV20-1 and J is TRBJ1-1; D ambiguous. The V gene lost 6 bases and the J gene lost 13 bases, with 21 bases spanning the gap. Germline CDR1 is DFQATT and CDR2 is SNEGSKA (reference sequence). CDR3 length equals 12 residues. CDR3 DNA: TGCAGTGCCCGGGTGGGCTTAAATGAGGATTTCTTT. This codes for CSARVGLNEDFF.

This rearrangement joins TRBV28 to TRBJ2-7, with 9 positions matching TRBD2. Germline CDR1 and CDR2: MDHEN and SYDVKM. With V trimmed by 5 bases and J by 6 bases, 8 bases remained unmatched. The CDR3 is made up of 14 amino acids. The CDR3 DNA follows: TGTGCCAGCAGTCCGAATAGCGGGAGAAGCGAGCAGTACTTC. It is translated as CASSPNSGRSEQYF.

The CDR3 protein is CAGGTNEKLFF. For the CDR3, the DNA is TGTGCGGGGGGGACTAATGAAAAACTGTTTTTT. The rearrangement uses TRBV30 and TRBJ1-4; possibly TRBD1 for D (5 bases). Germline CDR1 GTSNPN, CDR2 SVGIG (reference sequence). This CDR3 spans 11 amino acids.

The gene calls are TRBV5-1 and TRBJ1-6; 7 nucleotides line up with TRBD1. Trimming cost V 0 bases and J 7 bases; bases outside gene matches: 7. The CDR3 has 16 residues. Germline CDR1 is SGHRS and CDR2 is YFSETQ. CDR3 sequence reads: CASSLGARGRNSPLHF. For the CDR3, the DNA is TGCGCCAGCAGCTTGGGCGCCAGGGGGAGAAATTCACCCCTCCACTTT.

This sequence joins TRBV27 and TRBJ2-1; 13 positions match TRBD2. V gave up 4 bases and J gave up 4 bases; unmatched junction bases: 4. The CDR3 loop spans 16 amino acids. CDR1 is MNHEY and CDR2 is SMNVEV in the germline V gene (reference sequence). DNA of the CDR3: TGTGCCAGCAGTTCCGGACTAGCGGGAGCATACAATGAGCAGTTCTTC. Translation gives CASSSGLAGAYNEQFF.

This rearrangement joins TRBV2 to TRBJ2-5; TRBD1 aligns across 8 bases. V shed 6 bases and J 3 bases; nucleotides not matched to a gene: 3. The CDR3 extends over 13 amino acids. Germline V gene sequence: CDR1 SNHLY, CDR2 FYNNEI. DNA for the CDR3: TGTGCCAGCAGGACGGACAGGGAAGAGACCCAGTACTTC. As protein: CASRTDREETQYF. Full variable domain (rest looked up from reference TRBV2 and TRBJ2-5): EPEVTQTPSHQVTQMGQEVILRCVPISNHLYFYWYRQILGQKVEFLVSFYNNEISEKSEIFDDQFSVERPDGSNFTLKIRSTKLEDSAMYFCASRTDREETQYFGPGTRLLVL.

This CDR3 is CASSWPGDRSSYEQYF. The CDR3, as DNA: TGCGCCAGCAGCTGGCCCGGGGACAGGAGCTCCTACGAGCAGTACTTC. This chain joins TRBV5-1 and TRBJ2-7, with 8 bases aligning to TRBD1. Per germline, CDR1 SGHRS and CDR2 YFSETQ. Trimming took 3 bases from V and 0 from J; bases not matched to a gene: 8. The CDR3 is made up of 16 amino acids.

This sequence joins TRBV20-1 and TRBJ1-3; no reliable D call. The CDR3 consists of 15 residues. The germline V gene has CDR1 DFQATT and CDR2 SNEGSKA (reference sequence). V was pared by 2 bases and J by 0 bases, with 11 bases between. The CDR3, as DNA: TGCAGTGCTAGAATAGCCAGGAGCTCTGGAAACACCATATATTTT. This sequence encodes CSARIARSSGNTIYF.

The chain couples TRBV4-3 to TRBJ2-7, with 14 bases identical to TRBD2. The CDR3 totals 17 residues. The germline CDR1 and CDR2 sequences are LGHNA and YSLEER. Germline trimming cut 3 bases from V and 4 bases from J; bases unmatched to any gene: 8. The CDR3 protein is CASSQSPGTSGSYEQYF. Here the CDR3 DNA reads TGCGCCAGCAGCCAGAGCCCCGGGACTAGCGGGAGTTACGAGCAGTACTTC.

The CDR3 region has the DNA TGTGCCAGCAGCTTAGCGGGGGCCCGGGGGACCCAGTACTTC. Amino acid sequence: CASSLAGARGTQYF. The rearrangement uses TRBV7-2 and TRBJ2-5; D is perhaps TRBD1 (6 bases). V dropped 0 bases and J dropped 7 bases, with 12 bases sitting between them. This CDR3 has 14 amino acids. Looked up from germline, CDR1 is SGHTA and CDR2 is FQGNSA.

The chain uses TRBV5-8 and TRBJ1-1; possible D gene TRBD1, 5 bases. The CDR3 covers 14 residues. Looked up from germline, CDR1 is SGHTS and CDR2 is YDEGEE. The V end lost 2 bases, the J end lost 1 base, and 9 bases lay between the germline ends. The CDR3 bases are TGTGCCAGCAGCTTTAGACAGACGAACACTGAAGCTTTCTTT. It translates to CASSFRQTNTEAFF.

The rearrangement uses TRBV7-8 and TRBJ2-7; D is unresolved. Trimming shortened V by 1 base and J by 4 bases, and 20 bases separated the two germline ends. Per germline, CDR1 SGHVS and CDR2 FQNEAQ. The CDR3 length is 17 residues. The CDR3 coding sequence is TGTGCCAGCAGCTTAGGGGTCCCAACAGAAGGTGCTTACGAGCAGTACTTC. Its translation: CASSLGVPTEGAYEQYF.

The rearrangement links TRBV2 to TRBJ2-5; 8 positions match TRBD1. The CDR3 is 15 residues long. CDR1 SNHLY and CDR2 FYNNEI come from the germline V gene. V lost 2 bases and J lost 9; bases outside the gene matches: 11. CDR3 DNA sequence: TGTGCCAGCAGTGAATGGACAGGGCGGTGGGGGGCCCAGTACTTC. Residues: CASSEWTGRWGAQYF.

The V call is TRBV6-2 or TRBV6-3, the J call TRBJ1-4; TRBD1 matches 10 bases. Germline CDR1 and CDR2: MNHEY and SVGEGT. The CDR3 has 18 amino acids. V dropped 5 bases and J dropped 2; count of bases not matched to a gene: 11. CDR3 sequence: CASSNRDRGPRTNEKLFF. The CDR3 region has the DNA TGTGCCAGCAGTAACCGGGACAGGGGCCCCAGGACTAATGAAAAACTGTTTTTT.

The V gene is TRBV2, the J gene TRBJ2-7; no firm D call. Germline V CDR1 and CDR2: SNHLY, FYNNEI. The CDR3 has 14 amino acids. V was clipped by 2 bases and J by 0 bases, with 8 bases between them. The CDR3: CASSELRSSYEQYF. CDR3 DNA sequence: TGTGCCAGCAGTGAACTACGGAGCTCCTACGAGCAGTACTTC.

The chain employs TRBV6-5 and TRBJ2-7; D unclear. Deletions cut 6 bases from V and 6 bases from J, with 12 bases between. The germline gives CDR1 MNHEY, CDR2 SVGAGI. This CDR3 comprises 12 residues. This CDR3 reads CASSPSTFEQYF. In DNA, the CDR3 is TGTGCCAGCAGCCCCTCAACGTTCGAGCAGTACTTC.

The chain has TRBV6-1 and TRBJ2-3; 8 bases are shared with TRBD2. Trimming removed 2 bases from V and 2 bases from J; junction bases left unmatched: 6. The CDR3 loop spans 16 amino acids. Germline V gene data show CDR1 as MNHNS and CDR2 as SASEGT. The CDR3 DNA reads TGTGCCAGCAGTGAAAATCAGCGGGGGAACACAGATACGCAGTATTTT. The encoded protein is CASSENQRGNTDTQYF.

The chain couples TRBV5-1 to TRBJ2-1; 12 bases line up with TRBD2. CDR3 length: 15 residues. Losses at the gene ends were 2 bases for V and 6 bases for J; bases not matched to a gene: 3. Germline values: CDR1 SGHRS, CDR2 YFSETQ. CDR3 region: CASSFLAGGGNEQFF. In DNA form, the CDR3 reads TGCGCCAGCAGCTTCCTAGCGGGAGGGGGCAATGAGCAGTTCTTC.

The chain couples TRBV12-3 or TRBV12-4 to TRBJ1-1; TRBD1 is a possible D gene (6 bases). V lost 7 bases, J lost 4 bases, and 16 bases lay in between. The CDR3 has 14 residues. CDR3 coding DNA: TGTGCCAGCATCTCCATAACAGGGTCCACTGAAGCTTTCTTT. Translation gives CASISITGSTEAFF.

Notes on this clonotype: One end of the junction is discordant with germline, which a read error may explain. The chain has TRBV28 and TRBJ2-1, with D hard to call. In germline, CDR1 is MDHEN, CDR2 SYDVKM. The CDR3 contains 12 residues. The CDR3 coding sequence is TGTGCCAGCAGTTCCTCCTTCAATGAGCAGTTCTTC. Translation: CASSSSFNEQFF.

The V and J genes are TRBV6-1 and TRBJ1-2, with D uncertain. The V gene's germline CDR1 is MNHNS and CDR2 SASEGT. This CDR3 is built from 15 residues. V shed 3 bases and J shed 5 bases, with 16 bases lying between them. This chain's CDR3 is CASSDSPASRYGYTF. CDR3 in DNA: TGTGCCAGCAGTGACAGCCCAGCGTCCCGTTATGGCTACACCTTC.

The chain couples TRBV9 to TRBJ2-2; 13 bases agree with TRBD2. V lost 4 bases, J lost 4 bases, and 7 bases stayed unmatched. Germline V gene data show CDR1 as SGDLS and CDR2 as YYNGEE. This CDR3 is built from 17 residues. Here the CDR3 reads CASSTGLAGAVTGELFF. DNA of the CDR3: TGTGCCAGCAGCACCGGACTAGCGGGGGCGGTCACCGGGGAGCTGTTTTTT.

This rearrangement joins TRBV19 to TRBJ2-5, with 11 bases that match TRBD2. V trimming: 7 bases; J trimming: 5 bases; junction bases outside the gene matches: 3. CDR1 and CDR2 from the germline V gene are LNHDA and SQIVND (reference sequence). This CDR3 spans 13 amino acids. CDR3 in DNA: TGTGCCAGTACCCGGACTAGCGGGGAGACCCAGTACTTC. It codes for CASTRTSGETQYF.

This sequence joins TRBV12-3 or TRBV12-4 and TRBJ1-5, with 8 bases matching TRBD1. Trimming at V came to 5 bases and at J to 5 bases, leaving 8 bases not matched to a gene. The CDR3 contains 15 residues. The DNA of the CDR3 is TGTGCCAGCAGTCAAGGACAGGGTAGGGATCAGCCCCAGCATTTT. Its translation: CASSQGQGRDQPQHF.

The genes are TRBV20-1 and TRBJ1-1, with D possibly being TRBD1 (5 bases). The germline V gene has CDR1 DFQATT and CDR2 SNEGSKA (reference sequence). V was shortened by 0 bases and J by 4 bases, with 12 bases between the two germline ends. This CDR3 region has 14 residues. The CDR3 sequence is CSARDHGGPTEAFF. The CDR3 coding sequence is TGCAGTGCTAGAGATCACGGGGGACCCACTGAAGCTTTCTTT.

J is TRBJ1-2 and V is TRBV6-2 or TRBV6-3, with TRBD1 as a possible D gene (5 bases). Germline V gene lookup returns CDR1 MNHEY and CDR2 SVGEGT. The CDR3 contains 15 residues. Trimming removed 0 bases at V and 4 bases at J, with 12 bases between. The CDR3 here is CASSYSRVSIYGYTF. The CDR3 nucleotides are TGTGCCAGCAGTTACTCCAGGGTTTCTATCTATGGCTACACCTTC.

This chain uses TRBV6-1 with TRBJ1-6, with D uncertain. Germline CDR1 MNHNS, CDR2 SASEGT. Deletions cut 7 bases from V and 0 bases from J, with 10 bases between. The CDR3 spans 15 residues. The CDR3 is CASNGEGSYNSPLHF. Written as DNA, the CDR3 is TGTGCCAGCAACGGAGAGGGCTCCTATAATTCACCCCTCCACTTT.

The chain uses TRBV7-9 and TRBJ2-5, with 11 nucleotides matching TRBD2. V was pared by 7 bases and J by 4 bases, with 14 bases of the junction left unmatched. The CDR3 sequence is 17 residues long. Germline values: CDR1 SEHNR, CDR2 FQNEAQ (reference sequence). The CDR3 DNA sequence: TGTGCCAGCACCAAAGTAGCGGGGGGGCTGTTGGCAGAGACCCAGTACTTC. Its protein is CASTKVAGGLLAETQYF.

This chain joins TRBV19 and TRBJ2-5; 9 positions agree with TRBD1. Germline V gene lookup returns CDR1 LNHDA and CDR2 SQIVND (reference sequence). Germline trimming cut 4 bases from V and 5 bases from J; bases unmatched to any gene: 2. The CDR3 runs 13 residues. The CDR3 loop is CASSKDRGETQYF. Here the CDR3 DNA reads TGTGCCAGTAGTAAGGACAGGGGTGAGACCCAGTACTTC.

The V call is TRBV2, the J call TRBJ2-3; D gene ambiguous. Germline V gene sequence: CDR1 SNHLY, CDR2 FYNNEI. CDR3 length equals 15 residues. V was shortened by 6 bases and J by 2 bases, with 15 bases between the two germline ends. CDR3 nucleotide sequence: TGTGCCAGCAGGCGGTTAACTTCTCTCACAGATACGCAGTATTTT. Encoded protein: CASRRLTSLTDTQYF.

The chain employs TRBV20-1 and TRBJ2-7; TRBD2 matches at 10 bases. The CDR3 covers 15 residues. V trimming: 3 bases; J trimming: 9 bases; junction bases outside the gene matches: 14. Looked up from germline, CDR1 is DFQATT and CDR2 is SNEGSKA (reference sequence). This CDR3 reads CSARDGTSAEWGQYF. The CDR3 DNA reads TGCAGTGCTAGGGATGGGACTAGCGCTGAGTGGGGGCAGTACTTC.